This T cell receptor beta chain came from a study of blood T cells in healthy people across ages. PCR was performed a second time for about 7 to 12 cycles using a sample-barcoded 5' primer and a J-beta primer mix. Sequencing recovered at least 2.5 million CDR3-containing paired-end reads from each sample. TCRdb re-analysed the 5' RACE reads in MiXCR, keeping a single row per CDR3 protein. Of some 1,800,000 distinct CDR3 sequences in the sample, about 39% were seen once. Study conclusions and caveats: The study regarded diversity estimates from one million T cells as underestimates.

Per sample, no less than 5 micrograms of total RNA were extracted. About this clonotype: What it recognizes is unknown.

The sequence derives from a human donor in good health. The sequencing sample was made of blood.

CDR3 residues: CASSSGFSSQDNYGYTF. DNA of the CDR3: TGTGCCAGCTCATCGGGCTTTTCGTCTCAAGATAACTATGGCTACACCTTC. V and J are TRBV18 and TRBJ1-2; D is ambiguous. The CDR3 has 17 amino acids. V was shortened by 5 bases and J by 1 base, with 20 bases between the two germline ends. The germline V gene has CDR1 KGHSH and CDR2 LQKENI.